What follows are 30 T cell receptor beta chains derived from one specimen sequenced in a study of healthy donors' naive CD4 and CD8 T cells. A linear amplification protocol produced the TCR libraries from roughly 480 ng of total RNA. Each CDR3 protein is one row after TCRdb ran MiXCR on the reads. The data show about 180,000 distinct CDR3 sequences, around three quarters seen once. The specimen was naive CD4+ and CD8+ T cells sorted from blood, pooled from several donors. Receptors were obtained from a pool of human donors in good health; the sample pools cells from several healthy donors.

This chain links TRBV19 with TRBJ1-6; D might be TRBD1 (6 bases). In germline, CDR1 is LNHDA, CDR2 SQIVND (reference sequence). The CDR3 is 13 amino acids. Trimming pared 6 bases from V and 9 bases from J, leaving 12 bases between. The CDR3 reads CASSATGSSPLHF. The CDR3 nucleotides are TGTGCCAGTAGCGCCACAGGGAGTTCACCCCTCCACTTT.

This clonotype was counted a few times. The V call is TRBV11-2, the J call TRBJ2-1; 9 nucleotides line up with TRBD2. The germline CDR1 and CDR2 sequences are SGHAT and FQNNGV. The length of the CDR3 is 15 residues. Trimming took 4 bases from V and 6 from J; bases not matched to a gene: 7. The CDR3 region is CASSSSGLALNEQFF. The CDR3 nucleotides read TGTGCCAGCAGCTCATCCGGACTAGCGCTCAATGAGCAGTTCTTC.

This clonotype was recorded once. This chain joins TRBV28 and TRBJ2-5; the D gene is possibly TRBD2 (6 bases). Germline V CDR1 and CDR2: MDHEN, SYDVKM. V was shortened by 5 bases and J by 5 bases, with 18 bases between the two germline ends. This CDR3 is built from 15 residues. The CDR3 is CASSLPGVATETQYF. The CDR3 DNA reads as TGTGCCAGCAGTCTACCGGGAGTCGCTACGGAGACCCAGTACTTC.

CDR3 sequence reads: CASSRTSGELQETQYF. As DNA, the CDR3 is TGTGCCAGCAGTCGGACTAGCGGGGAACTCCAAGAGACCCAGTACTTC. The V and J genes are TRBV27 and TRBJ2-5; the match to TRBD2 covers 12 bases. With V trimmed by 5 bases and J by 1 base, 5 bases remained unmatched. CDR3 length: 16 residues. From germline, CDR1 is MNHEY and CDR2 SMNVEV (reference sequence).

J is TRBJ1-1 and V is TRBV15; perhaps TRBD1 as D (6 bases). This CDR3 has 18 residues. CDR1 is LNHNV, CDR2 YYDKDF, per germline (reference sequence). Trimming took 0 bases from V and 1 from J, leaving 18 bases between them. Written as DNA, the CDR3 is TGTGCCACCAGCAGAGATGGGGGCCAGGGGCGATCGAACACTGAAGCTTTCTTT. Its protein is CATSRDGGQGRSNTEAFF.

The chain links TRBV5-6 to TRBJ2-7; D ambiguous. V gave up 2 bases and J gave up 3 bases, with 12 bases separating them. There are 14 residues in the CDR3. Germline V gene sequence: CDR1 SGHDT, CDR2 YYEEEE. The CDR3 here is CASSFVTESYEQYF. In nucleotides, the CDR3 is TGTGCCAGCAGCTTTGTCACAGAGAGCTACGAGCAGTACTTC.

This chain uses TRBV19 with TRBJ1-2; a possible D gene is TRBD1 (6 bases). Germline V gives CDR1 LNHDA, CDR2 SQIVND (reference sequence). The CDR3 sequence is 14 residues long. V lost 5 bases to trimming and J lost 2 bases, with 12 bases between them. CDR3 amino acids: CASSSPGHNYGYTF. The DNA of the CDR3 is TGTGCCAGTAGTTCTCCGGGACACAACTATGGCTACACCTTC.

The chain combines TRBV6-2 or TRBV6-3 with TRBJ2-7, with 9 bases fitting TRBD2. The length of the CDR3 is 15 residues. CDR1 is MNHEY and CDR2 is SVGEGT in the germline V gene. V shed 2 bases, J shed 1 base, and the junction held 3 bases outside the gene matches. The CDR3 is CASSYPSGGSYEQYF. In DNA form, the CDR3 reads TGTGCCAGCAGTTACCCCAGCGGGGGGTCCTACGAGCAGTACTTC.

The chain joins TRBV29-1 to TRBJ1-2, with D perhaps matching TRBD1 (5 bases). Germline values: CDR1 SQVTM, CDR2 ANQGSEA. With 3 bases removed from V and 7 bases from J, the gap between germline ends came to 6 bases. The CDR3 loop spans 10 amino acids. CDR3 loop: CSVDTGGYTF. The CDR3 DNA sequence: TGCAGCGTTGACACAGGTGGCTACACCTTC.

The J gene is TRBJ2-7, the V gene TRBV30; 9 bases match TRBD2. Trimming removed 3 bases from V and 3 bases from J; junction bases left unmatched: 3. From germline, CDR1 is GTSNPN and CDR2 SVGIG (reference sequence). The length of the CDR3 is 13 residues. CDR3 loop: CAWRTSGYYEQYF. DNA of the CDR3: TGTGCCTGGAGGACTAGCGGTTACTACGAGCAGTACTTC.

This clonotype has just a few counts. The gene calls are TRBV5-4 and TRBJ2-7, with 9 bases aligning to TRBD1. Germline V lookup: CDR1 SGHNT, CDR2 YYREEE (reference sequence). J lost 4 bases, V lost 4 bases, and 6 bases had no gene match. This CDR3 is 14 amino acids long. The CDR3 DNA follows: TGTGCCAGCAGCCCCCGGGACAGGGTGTACGAGCAGTACTTC. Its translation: CASSPRDRVYEQYF.

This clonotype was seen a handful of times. The CDR3 loop is CASSTTRAKNIQYF. As DNA, the CDR3 is TGTGCCAGCAGCACGACAAGAGCCAAAAACATTCAGTACTTC. The rearrangement joins TRBV5-6 to TRBJ2-4; the D is unclear. This CDR3 has 14 amino acids. V was clipped by 4 bases and J by 0 bases, with 8 bases between them. CDR1 and CDR2 from the germline V gene are SGHDT and YYEEEE.

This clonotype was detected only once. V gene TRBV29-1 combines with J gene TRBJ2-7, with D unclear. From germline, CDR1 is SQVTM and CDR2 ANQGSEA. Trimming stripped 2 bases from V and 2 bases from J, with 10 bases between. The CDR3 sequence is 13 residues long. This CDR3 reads CSVERAQTYEQYF. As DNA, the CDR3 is TGCAGCGTTGAACGGGCACAAACCTACGAGCAGTACTTC.

The CDR3 sequence: CAWSRALTEAFF. CDR3 DNA: TGTGCCTGGAGTCGGGCCCTCACTGAAGCTTTCTTT. The chain joins TRBV30 to TRBJ1-1; D not certain. Trimming took 2 bases from V and 4 from J, leaving 8 bases between them. The length of the CDR3 is 12 residues. Germline CDR1 GTSNPN, CDR2 SVGIG (reference sequence).

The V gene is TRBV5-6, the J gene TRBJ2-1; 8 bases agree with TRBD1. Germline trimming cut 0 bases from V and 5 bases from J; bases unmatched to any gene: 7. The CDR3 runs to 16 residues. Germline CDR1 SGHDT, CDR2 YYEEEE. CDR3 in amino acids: CASSLANRGRNNEQFF. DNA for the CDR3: TGTGCCAGCAGCTTGGCCAACAGGGGGAGGAACAATGAGCAGTTCTTC.

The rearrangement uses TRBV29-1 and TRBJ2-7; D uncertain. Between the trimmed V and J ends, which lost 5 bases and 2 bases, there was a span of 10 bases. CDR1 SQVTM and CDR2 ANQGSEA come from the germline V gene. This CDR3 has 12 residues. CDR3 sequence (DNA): TGCAGCGTTCAGTGGACCACCTACGAGCAGTACTTC. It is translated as CSVQWTTYEQYF.

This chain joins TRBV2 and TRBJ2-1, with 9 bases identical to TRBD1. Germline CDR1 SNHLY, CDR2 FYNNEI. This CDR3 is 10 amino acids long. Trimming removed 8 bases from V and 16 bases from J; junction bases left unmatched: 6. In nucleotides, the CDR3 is TGTGCCAGCCGGGACAGGGAGGAATTCTTC. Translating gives CASRDREEFF. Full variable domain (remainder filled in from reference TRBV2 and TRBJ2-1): EPEVTQTPSHQVTQMGQEVILRCVPISNHLYFYWYRQILGQKVEFLVSFYNNEISEKSEIFDDQFSVERPDGSNFTLKIRSTKLEDSAMYFCASRDREEFFGPGTRLTVL.

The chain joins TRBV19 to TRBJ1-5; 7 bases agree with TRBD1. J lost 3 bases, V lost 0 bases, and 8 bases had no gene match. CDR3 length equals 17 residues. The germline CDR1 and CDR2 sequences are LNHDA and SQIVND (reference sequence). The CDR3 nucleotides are TGTGCCAGTAGTATAGAACCCGGCGGACAGGACAATCAGCCCCAGCATTTT. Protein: CASSIEPGGQDNQPQHF. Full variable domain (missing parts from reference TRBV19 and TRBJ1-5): DGGITQSPKYLFRKEGQNVTLSCEQNLNHDAMYWYRQDPGQGLRLIYYSQIVNDFQKGDIAEGYSVSREKKESFPLTVTSAQKNPTAFYLCASSIEPGGQDNQPQHFGDGTRLSIL.

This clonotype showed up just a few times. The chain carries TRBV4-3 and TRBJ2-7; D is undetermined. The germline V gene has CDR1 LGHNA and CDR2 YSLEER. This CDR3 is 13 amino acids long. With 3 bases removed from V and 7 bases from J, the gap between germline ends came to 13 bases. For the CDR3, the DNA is TGCGCCAGCAGCCATAGGGTTAGTGATGAGCAGTACTTC. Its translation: CASSHRVSDEQYF.

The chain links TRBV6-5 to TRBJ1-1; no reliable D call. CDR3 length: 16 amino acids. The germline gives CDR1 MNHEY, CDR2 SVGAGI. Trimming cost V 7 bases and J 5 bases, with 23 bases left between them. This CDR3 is CASIPSRSQAGTEAFF. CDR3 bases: TGTGCCAGCATCCCGTCGCGTTCGCAGGCGGGGACTGAAGCTTTCTTT.

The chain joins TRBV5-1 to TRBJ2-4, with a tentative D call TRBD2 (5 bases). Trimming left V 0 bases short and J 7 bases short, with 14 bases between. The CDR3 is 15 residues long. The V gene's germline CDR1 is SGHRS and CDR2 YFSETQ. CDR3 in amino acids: CASSLGAESSNIQYF. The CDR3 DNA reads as TGCGCCAGCAGCTTGGGAGCGGAGAGTAGCAACATTCAGTACTTC.

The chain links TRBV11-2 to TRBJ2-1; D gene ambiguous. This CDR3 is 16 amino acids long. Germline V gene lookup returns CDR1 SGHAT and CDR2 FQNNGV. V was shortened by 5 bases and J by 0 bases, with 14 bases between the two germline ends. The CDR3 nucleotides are TGTGCCAGCAGCCCCGCCAGGAGCAGCTCCTACAATGAGCAGTTCTTC. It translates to CASSPARSSSYNEQFF.

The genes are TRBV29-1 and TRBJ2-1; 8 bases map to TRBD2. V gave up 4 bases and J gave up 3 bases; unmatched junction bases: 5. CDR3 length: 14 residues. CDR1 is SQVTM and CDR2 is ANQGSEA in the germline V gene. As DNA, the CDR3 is TGCAGCGTTGCAAGCGGGAGTGACTACAATGAGCAGTTCTTC. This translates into CSVASGSDYNEQFF.

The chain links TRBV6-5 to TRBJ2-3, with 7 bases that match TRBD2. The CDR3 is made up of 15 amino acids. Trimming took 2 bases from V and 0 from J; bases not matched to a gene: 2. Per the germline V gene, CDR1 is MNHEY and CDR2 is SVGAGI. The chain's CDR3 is CASSYLSGSTDTQYF. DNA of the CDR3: TGTGCCAGCAGTTACCTTAGCGGGAGCACAGATACGCAGTATTTT.

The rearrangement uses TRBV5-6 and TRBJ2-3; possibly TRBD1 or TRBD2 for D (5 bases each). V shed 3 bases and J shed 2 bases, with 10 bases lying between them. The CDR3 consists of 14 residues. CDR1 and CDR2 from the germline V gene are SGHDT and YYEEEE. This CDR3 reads CASSSRDLTDTQYF. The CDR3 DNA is TGTGCCAGCAGCTCCCGGGACCTCACAGATACGCAGTATTTT.

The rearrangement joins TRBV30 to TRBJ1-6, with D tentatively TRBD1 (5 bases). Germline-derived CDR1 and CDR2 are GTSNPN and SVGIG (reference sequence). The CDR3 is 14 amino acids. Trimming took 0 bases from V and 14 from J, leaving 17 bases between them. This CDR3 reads CAWSVKGPVYSLHF. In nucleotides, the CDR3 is TGTGCCTGGAGTGTAAAGGGGCCCGTGTATTCCCTCCACTTT.

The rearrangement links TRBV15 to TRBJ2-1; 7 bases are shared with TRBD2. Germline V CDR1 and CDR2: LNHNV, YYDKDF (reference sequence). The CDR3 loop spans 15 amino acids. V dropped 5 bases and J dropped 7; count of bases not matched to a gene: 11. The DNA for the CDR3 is TGTGCCACCAGCCAGACAGCGGGAAACGGAAATGAGCAGTTCTTC. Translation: CATSQTAGNGNEQFF. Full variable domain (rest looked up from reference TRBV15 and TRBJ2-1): DAMVIQNPRYQVTQFGKPVTLSCSQTLNHNVMYWYQQKSSQAPKLLFHYYDKDFNNEADTPDNFQSRRPNTSFCFLDIRSPGLGDTAMYLCATSQTAGNGNEQFFGPGTRLTVL.

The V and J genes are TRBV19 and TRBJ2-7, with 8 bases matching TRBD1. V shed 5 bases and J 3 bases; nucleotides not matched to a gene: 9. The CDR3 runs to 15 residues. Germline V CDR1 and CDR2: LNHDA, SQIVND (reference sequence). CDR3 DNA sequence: TGTGCCAGTAGTTCTAGCCTAACAGGGGGCTACGAGCAGTACTTC. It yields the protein CASSSSLTGGYEQYF.

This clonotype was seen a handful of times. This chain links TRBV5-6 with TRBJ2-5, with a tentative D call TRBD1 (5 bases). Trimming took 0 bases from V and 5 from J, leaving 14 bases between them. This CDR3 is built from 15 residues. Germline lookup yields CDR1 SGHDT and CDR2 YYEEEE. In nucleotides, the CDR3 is TGTGCCAGCAGCTTGGGAGCAGGGTTTGTCGAGACCCAGTACTTC. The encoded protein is CASSLGAGFVETQYF.

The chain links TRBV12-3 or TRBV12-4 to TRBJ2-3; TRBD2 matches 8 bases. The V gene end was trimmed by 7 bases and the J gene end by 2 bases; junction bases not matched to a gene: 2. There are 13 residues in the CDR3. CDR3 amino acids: CASKRGPTDTQYF. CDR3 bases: TGTGCCAGCAAGCGGGGGCCCACAGATACGCAGTATTTT.